The rows below give T cell receptor beta chains drawn from one sample of a study of metastatic and nonmetastatic thyroid tumors. TCRdb re-processed the PCR reads through MiXCR. The data contain roughly 50,000 clones, over 20% of them seen just once; the ten biggest clones take up roughly 3.8%. Sequenced: blood. The source is a male donor with papillary thyroid cancer or a benign thyroid nodule (not recorded which). Some clones in this sample may be carry-over from other donors' samples. CDR3s leave out the opening cysteine and the closing phenylalanine or tryptophan. The order of the fields is CDR3 protein, V gene, D gene, J gene. A D gene is named only where the DNA matches it firmly.

CDR3 protein: ASSYGIGTGSTLH
V gene: TRBV5-8
D gene: NA
J gene: TRBJ1-6

CDR3 protein: ATSAKTGTGADTQY
V gene: TRBV15
D gene: TRBD1
J gene: TRBJ2-3

CDR3 protein: ASSQQGTSGSARDEQF
V gene: TRBV4-1
D gene: TRBD2
J gene: TRBJ2-1

CDR3 protein: SASWDQEEHNEQF
V gene: TRBV20-1
D gene: NA
J gene: TRBJ2-1

CDR3 protein: AGSLMADANTGELF
V gene: TRBV5-1
D gene: NA
J gene: TRBJ2-2

CDR3 protein: ASSPRFLRTYEQY
V gene: TRBV27
D gene: NA
J gene: TRBJ2-7

CDR3 protein: ASRLQGPNTGELF
V gene: TRBV2
D gene: NA
J gene: TRBJ2-2

CDR3 protein: ASSLRSSSRNEQF
V gene: TRBV27
D gene: NA
J gene: TRBJ2-1

CDR3 protein: ASSSKIYGYT
V gene: TRBV12-3/TRBV12-4
D gene: NA
J gene: TRBJ1-2

CDR3 protein: ASRDGSPLYGYT
V gene: TRBV27
D gene: NA
J gene: TRBJ1-2

CDR3 protein: ASSVEGVGSPLH
V gene: TRBV9
D gene: NA
J gene: TRBJ1-6

CDR3 protein: ASSWTGEGYGYT
V gene: TRBV5-1
D gene: TRBD1
J gene: TRBJ1-2

CDR3 protein: SARDATGLANEQF
V gene: TRBV20-1
D gene: NA
J gene: TRBJ2-1

CDR3 protein: SARGPPGRTAYEQY
V gene: TRBV20-1
D gene: NA
J gene: TRBJ2-7

CDR3 protein: ACKRDGELF
V gene: TRBV30
D gene: NA
J gene: TRBJ2-2

CDR3 protein: ASSFTRTGEKGYGYT
V gene: TRBV27
D gene: TRBD1
J gene: TRBJ1-2

CDR3 protein: ASSFGGGAGKNIQY
V gene: TRBV28
D gene: NA
J gene: TRBJ2-4

CDR3 protein: ATKTSGGTDTQY
V gene: TRBV6-2/TRBV6-3
D gene: TRBD2
J gene: TRBJ2-3

CDR3 protein: ASSEPKLQWSLGQPQH
V gene: TRBV6-1
D gene: NA
J gene: TRBJ1-5

CDR3 protein: ASSLEGGRASDEQF
V gene: TRBV13
D gene: TRBD2
J gene: TRBJ2-1

CDR3 protein: AWSVETGGKETQY
V gene: TRBV30
D gene: TRBD1
J gene: TRBJ2-5

CDR3 protein: ASSDGSSYNEQF
V gene: TRBV6-4
D gene: NA
J gene: TRBJ2-1

CDR3 protein: ASSPGQARNTEAF
V gene: TRBV11-3
D gene: TRBD1
J gene: TRBJ1-1

CDR3 protein: ASSQDWTATGEQY
V gene: TRBV3-1
D gene: NA
J gene: TRBJ2-7

CDR3 protein: ASSTGSEAF
V gene: TRBV12-3/TRBV12-4
D gene: NA
J gene: TRBJ1-1

CDR3 protein: ASSALGGSATDTDTQY
V gene: TRBV18
D gene: NA
J gene: TRBJ2-3

CDR3 protein: ASSLNRGVSNEKLF
V gene: TRBV5-4
D gene: NA
J gene: TRBJ1-4

CDR3 protein: ASSFETANSPLH
V gene: TRBV5-4
D gene: NA
J gene: TRBJ1-6

CDR3 protein: ASSQVFGQGAHEQY
V gene: TRBV14
D gene: TRBD1
J gene: TRBJ2-7

CDR3 protein: ATSSRLEHTGELF
V gene: TRBV24-1
D gene: NA
J gene: TRBJ2-2

CDR3 protein: ASSEVGRGGDGYT
V gene: TRBV2
D gene: NA
J gene: TRBJ1-2

CDR3 protein: SAKTRGGPDTQY
V gene: TRBV20-1
D gene: NA
J gene: TRBJ2-3

CDR3 protein: ASSPRAANTGELF
V gene: TRBV4-1
D gene: NA
J gene: TRBJ2-2

CDR3 protein: SANSPGQGFGPLH
V gene: TRBV20-1
D gene: TRBD1
J gene: TRBJ1-6

CDR3 protein: ASSLAGGWGINTEAF
V gene: TRBV6-1
D gene: TRBD1
J gene: TRBJ1-1

CDR3 protein: ASSFGRGYT
V gene: TRBV7-8
D gene: NA
J gene: TRBJ1-2

CDR3 protein: ASSLDQNSGNTIY
V gene: TRBV28
D gene: NA
J gene: TRBJ1-3

CDR3 protein: SARTGDQPQH
V gene: TRBV20-1
D gene: TRBD1
J gene: TRBJ1-5

CDR3 protein: ASSPTDRGNNEKLF
V gene: TRBV12-3/TRBV12-4
D gene: TRBD1
J gene: TRBJ1-4

CDR3 protein: ASREQGALGETQY
V gene: TRBV2
D gene: TRBD1
J gene: TRBJ2-5

CDR3 protein: ASRGEGGYNSPLH
V gene: TRBV5-1
D gene: NA
J gene: TRBJ1-6

CDR3 protein: ASSLVMGQGARGYT
V gene: TRBV11-2
D gene: TRBD1
J gene: TRBJ1-2

CDR3 protein: ASSLAWTIQETQY
V gene: TRBV7-2
D gene: NA
J gene: TRBJ2-5

CDR3 protein: ASSTGTGADTQY
V gene: TRBV6-1
D gene: TRBD1
J gene: TRBJ2-3

CDR3 protein: ASSLEIRDEQY
V gene: TRBV11-2
D gene: NA
J gene: TRBJ2-7

CDR3 protein: ASSLMAGSGNTIY
V gene: TRBV3-1
D gene: NA
J gene: TRBJ1-3

CDR3 protein: AWRQRGTGFFSGYT
V gene: TRBV30
D gene: TRBD1
J gene: TRBJ1-2

CDR3 protein: ASSEATGGQETQY
V gene: TRBV6-1
D gene: TRBD1
J gene: TRBJ2-5

CDR3 protein: ASSYSGKSGLAVLSRAYEQY
V gene: TRBV6-2/TRBV6-3
D gene: TRBD2
J gene: TRBJ2-7

CDR3 protein: ASLGTQNTEAF
V gene: TRBV28
D gene: NA
J gene: TRBJ1-1

CDR3 protein: ASSQESGNQPQH
V gene: TRBV4-1
D gene: NA
J gene: TRBJ1-5

CDR3 protein: ATSRLGASPDNEQF
V gene: TRBV15
D gene: NA
J gene: TRBJ2-1

CDR3 protein: ASSEGEGGQPQH
V gene: TRBV6-1
D gene: NA
J gene: TRBJ1-5

CDR3 protein: ASSTGKGITGYNEQF
V gene: TRBV27
D gene: NA
J gene: TRBJ2-1

CDR3 protein: ATSENVDTQY
V gene: TRBV24-1
D gene: NA
J gene: TRBJ2-3

CDR3 protein: ATSRPLGLAPTDTQY
V gene: TRBV15
D gene: TRBD2
J gene: TRBJ2-3

CDR3 protein: ATSDSALANEQF
V gene: TRBV24-1
D gene: NA
J gene: TRBJ2-1

CDR3 protein: ASSLGVLQGAGGNTEAF
V gene: TRBV11-1
D gene: TRBD1
J gene: TRBJ1-1

CDR3 protein: ASSLTADFMNTEAF
V gene: TRBV28
D gene: NA
J gene: TRBJ1-1

CDR3 protein: ASSQVWLAPTTDTQY
V gene: TRBV4-1
D gene: NA
J gene: TRBJ2-3